The clone carrying this T cell receptor (beta chain) was observed at least ten times. RNA transcripts provided the source from which TCR beta CDR3 regions were amplified. A first-round RT-PCR of the TCR CDR3 used the HTBI primer set. Each CDR3 protein gets one entry after TCRdb re-called the multiplex PCR reads with MiXCR. The sample contains hundreds of thousands of distinct CDR3 sequences, under 60% of which appear only once. This sample was taken from a study of T cells in Graves' hyperthyroidism and ophthalmopathy. Sequenced material: peripheral blood or thyroid tissue (not recorded which). This TCR came from a woman aged 18-30 years with Graves' hyperthyroidism.

CDR3 loop: CASSRDYPWETQYF. CDR3 in DNA: TGTGCCAGCAGCCGGGACTACCCATGGGAGACCCAGTACTTC. The chain recombines TRBV7-8 with TRBJ2-5; 7 positions match TRBD2. Germline CDR1 is SGHVS and CDR2 is FQNEAQ. V lost 5 bases to trimming and J lost 5 bases; unmatched junction nucleotides: 8. The CDR3 is 14 residues long.